Listed below are T cell receptor beta chains from one sample, sequenced in a study of T-cell memory formation after mild COVID-19. TCRdb analysed the 5' RACE reads with MiXCR anew, one entry per CDR3 protein. The table shows 400,000 to 500,000 distinct CDR3 sequences, with about 24% occurring only once. What was sequenced was PBMCs or a T cell subset sorted from them (not recorded which). These receptors originate from an adult woman who had mild COVID-19 (a few samples of this study predate the infection). Cell type and time point are not known. The CDR3 runs from the conserved cysteine through the conserved F or W. Fields, in order: clone size, J gene, CDR3 length, D gene, V gene, CDR3 DNA, CDR3 protein. A D gene is named only where the DNA matches it firmly. Not all rows give a size; the values are once, few, many and, for expanded clones, a class.

clone size: NA; J gene: TRBJ2-7; CDR3 length: 13; D gene: TRBD2; V gene: TRBV24-1; CDR3 DNA: TGTGCCACCGCCTCGGGAGGGGCGTACGAGCAGTACTTC; CDR3 protein: CATASGGAYEQYF
clone size: NA; J gene: TRBJ1-1; CDR3 length: 14; D gene: NA; V gene: TRBV18; CDR3 DNA: TGTGCCAGCTCACCGCGACAGGTCGGAGGGGAAGCTTTCTTT; CDR3 protein: CASSPRQVGGEAFF
clone size: few; J gene: TRBJ1-2; CDR3 length: 15; D gene: TRBD1; V gene: TRBV12-3/TRBV12-4; CDR3 DNA: TGTGCCAGCATTACAACCGGGACAGCCAGCTATGGCTACACCTTC; CDR3 protein: CASITTGTASYGYTF
clone size: NA; J gene: TRBJ1-4; CDR3 length: 15; D gene: NA; V gene: TRBV15; CDR3 DNA: TGTGCCACCAGCAGAGGCGGGGGTACCCGGGAAAAACTGTTTTTT; CDR3 protein: CATSRGGGTREKLFF
clone size: NA; J gene: TRBJ1-2; CDR3 length: 15; D gene: TRBD1; V gene: TRBV7-2; CDR3 DNA: TGTGCCAGCAGCTACCGGGACAGGGCTAACTATGGCTACACCTTC; CDR3 protein: CASSYRDRANYGYTF
clone size: few; J gene: TRBJ1-5; CDR3 length: 15; D gene: NA; V gene: TRBV2; CDR3 DNA: TGTGCCAGCAGTGAGGGAAAGACGCTGGGGCAGCCCCAGCATTTT; CDR3 protein: CASSEGKTLGQPQHF
clone size: many; J gene: TRBJ2-3; CDR3 length: 15; D gene: NA; V gene: TRBV12-3/TRBV12-4; CDR3 DNA: TGTGCCAGCAGTTTAGTGTTTCCCTCGAGGAGCCCGCAGTATTTT; CDR3 protein: CASSLVFPSRSPQYF
clone size: many; J gene: TRBJ2-3; CDR3 length: 16; D gene: NA; V gene: TRBV9; CDR3 DNA: TGTGCCAGCAGCAATACAATTCGGACAGGCACAGATACGCAGTATTTT; CDR3 protein: CASSNTIRTGTDTQYF
clone size: NA; J gene: TRBJ2-5; CDR3 length: 13; D gene: NA; V gene: TRBV5-5; CDR3 DNA: TGTGCCAGCAGCGGGCTAGCGTCAGAGACCCAGTACTTC; CDR3 protein: CASSGLASETQYF
clone size: NA; J gene: TRBJ2-1; CDR3 length: 16; D gene: TRBD2; V gene: TRBV4-1; CDR3 DNA: TGCGCCAGCAGCCAAGAGGGACTAGCGAGGTACAATGAGCAGTTCTTC; CDR3 protein: CASSQEGLARYNEQFF
clone size: NA; J gene: TRBJ1-4; CDR3 length: 15; D gene: NA; V gene: TRBV18; CDR3 DNA: TGTGCCAGCTCACGGTCCGGACAGAGACGCGAAAAACTGTTTTTT; CDR3 protein: CASSRSGQRREKLFF
clone size: NA; J gene: TRBJ1-5; CDR3 length: 12; D gene: NA; V gene: TRBV24-1; CDR3 DNA: TGTGCCACCAGTTTCGGTGGCCAGCCCCAGCATTTT; CDR3 protein: CATSFGGQPQHF
clone size: NA; J gene: TRBJ2-7; CDR3 length: 16; D gene: NA; V gene: TRBV4-3; CDR3 DNA: TGCGCAAGCAGCCAAGATAGAATTGGGGGACACTACGAGCAGTACTTC; CDR3 protein: CASSQDRIGGHYEQYF
clone size: few; J gene: TRBJ2-1; CDR3 length: 13; D gene: NA; V gene: TRBV20-1; CDR3 DNA: TGCAGTGCCCCCCTCGGGCACGGGAATGAGCAGTTCTTC; CDR3 protein: CSAPLGHGNEQFF
clone size: NA; J gene: TRBJ1-1; CDR3 length: 13; D gene: NA; V gene: TRBV5-5; CDR3 DNA: TGTGCCAGCAGCTTGGTGGGGGACACTGAAGCTTTCTTT; CDR3 protein: CASSLVGDTEAFF
clone size: NA; J gene: TRBJ1-1; CDR3 length: 15; D gene: NA; V gene: TRBV7-2; CDR3 DNA: TGTGCCAGCAGCTTAGTAATTGGCGGGAACACTGAAGCTTTCTTT; CDR3 protein: CASSLVIGGNTEAFF
clone size: many; J gene: TRBJ2-7; CDR3 length: 15; D gene: NA; V gene: TRBV30; CDR3 DNA: TGTGCCTGGAGCCGCACGTCTTTCCGGTCCTACGAGCAGTACTTC; CDR3 protein: CAWSRTSFRSYEQYF
clone size: NA; J gene: TRBJ1-2; CDR3 length: 14; D gene: NA; V gene: TRBV24-1; CDR3 DNA: TGTGCCACCAGTGATTCCGGGACGAGTTATGGCTACACCTTC; CDR3 protein: CATSDSGTSYGYTF
clone size: NA; J gene: TRBJ1-4; CDR3 length: 11; D gene: TRBD1; V gene: TRBV30; CDR3 DNA: TGTGCCTGGACTACAGGGGGAAAACTGTTTTTT; CDR3 protein: CAWTTGGKLFF
clone size: NA; J gene: TRBJ2-5; CDR3 length: 16; D gene: TRBD1; V gene: TRBV30; CDR3 DNA: TGTGCCTGGAGTATTGGACAGGGGACGTTCCAAGAGACCCAGTACTTC; CDR3 protein: CAWSIGQGTFQETQYF
clone size: NA; J gene: TRBJ1-2; CDR3 length: 14; D gene: TRBD1; V gene: TRBV5-1; CDR3 DNA: TGCGCCAGCAGCACGGACAGGGGTGTCGATGGCTACACCTTC; CDR3 protein: CASSTDRGVDGYTF
clone size: few; J gene: TRBJ2-7; CDR3 length: 14; D gene: NA; V gene: TRBV6-5; CDR3 DNA: TGTGCCAGCAGTTCCGGGAGATCTAAATACGAGCAGTACTTC; CDR3 protein: CASSSGRSKYEQYF
clone size: few; J gene: TRBJ2-7; CDR3 length: 15; D gene: NA; V gene: TRBV6-1; CDR3 DNA: TGTGCCAGCAGTGAAACCTTGGAGGGGTCTCACGAGCAGTACTTC; CDR3 protein: CASSETLEGSHEQYF
clone size: few; J gene: TRBJ2-1; CDR3 length: 14; D gene: NA; V gene: TRBV5-5; CDR3 DNA: TGTGCCAGCAGTCGGACTAGAGGGGGCAATGAGCAGTTCTTC; CDR3 protein: CASSRTRGGNEQFF
clone size: NA; J gene: TRBJ1-4; CDR3 length: 14; D gene: NA; V gene: TRBV11-2; CDR3 DNA: TGTGCCAGCAGCCACCAGGTTACTAATGAAAAACTGTTTTTT; CDR3 protein: CASSHQVTNEKLFF
clone size: NA; J gene: TRBJ2-3; CDR3 length: 15; D gene: TRBD2; V gene: TRBV20-1; CDR3 DNA: TGCAGTGCAATCTTAGCGGGACTTCTCACAGATACGCAGTATTTT; CDR3 protein: CSAILAGLLTDTQYF
clone size: NA; J gene: TRBJ2-5; CDR3 length: 15; D gene: NA; V gene: TRBV7-9; CDR3 DNA: TGTGCCAGCAGCTTAGTCTTAGGGACTCAAGAGACCCAGTACTTC; CDR3 protein: CASSLVLGTQETQYF
clone size: NA; J gene: TRBJ1-5; CDR3 length: 14; D gene: TRBD1; V gene: TRBV6-2/TRBV6-3; CDR3 DNA: TGTGCCAGCAGTCCACAGGGGGCAAATCAGCCCCAGCATTTT; CDR3 protein: CASSPQGANQPQHF
clone size: few; J gene: TRBJ2-1; CDR3 length: 15; D gene: TRBD1; V gene: TRBV6-2/TRBV6-3; CDR3 DNA: TGTGCCAGCAGTTACAACAGGGGGTTAAACAATGAGCAGTTCTTC; CDR3 protein: CASSYNRGLNNEQFF
clone size: many; J gene: TRBJ2-2; CDR3 length: 15; D gene: TRBD1; V gene: TRBV5-1; CDR3 DNA: TGCGCCAGCAGCTCCGGGACAGTAAACACCGGGGAGCTGTTTTTT; CDR3 protein: CASSSGTVNTGELFF
clone size: few; J gene: TRBJ2-7; CDR3 length: 13; D gene: NA; V gene: TRBV6-2/TRBV6-3; CDR3 DNA: TGTGCCAGCAGTTATTTCGGAGTTTACGAGCAGTACTTC; CDR3 protein: CASSYFGVYEQYF
clone size: many; J gene: TRBJ2-7; CDR3 length: 11; D gene: NA; V gene: TRBV23-1; CDR3 DNA: TGCGCCAGCGTCGGGCTCGGAGGGCAGTACTTC; CDR3 protein: CASVGLGGQYF
clone size: NA; J gene: TRBJ1-2; CDR3 length: 14; D gene: NA; V gene: TRBV18; CDR3 DNA: TGTGCCAGCTCAGACCCAGGGCGGGACTACGGCTACACCTTC; CDR3 protein: CASSDPGRDYGYTF
clone size: NA; J gene: TRBJ2-2; CDR3 length: 13; D gene: TRBD1; V gene: TRBV20-1; CDR3 DNA: TGCAGTGCTAGACAGGGGGCCACCGGGGAGCTGTTTTTT; CDR3 protein: CSARQGATGELFF
clone size: few; J gene: TRBJ2-3; CDR3 length: 14; D gene: TRBD2; V gene: TRBV24-1; CDR3 DNA: TGTGCCACCGGGCCAGCGGGGGACACAGATACGCAGTATTTT; CDR3 protein: CATGPAGDTDTQYF
clone size: few; J gene: TRBJ1-5; CDR3 length: 17; D gene: NA; V gene: TRBV19; CDR3 DNA: TGTGCCAGTAGTATAGGATTTGCGGGGGGCTGGAATCAGCCCCAGCATTTT; CDR3 protein: CASSIGFAGGWNQPQHF
clone size: few; J gene: TRBJ2-5; CDR3 length: 13; D gene: TRBD1; V gene: TRBV5-6; CDR3 DNA: TGTGCCAGTATTGGGACAGGGGGTGAGACCCAGTACTTC; CDR3 protein: CASIGTGGETQYF
clone size: NA; J gene: TRBJ2-7; CDR3 length: 14; D gene: NA; V gene: TRBV5-1; CDR3 DNA: TGCGCCAGCAGCGTCGCCGGGGCCTCCTACGAGCAGTACTTC; CDR3 protein: CASSVAGASYEQYF
clone size: NA; J gene: TRBJ2-2; CDR3 length: 15; D gene: NA; V gene: TRBV7-9; CDR3 DNA: TGTGCCAGCAGTCAACGGCAGCCGAACACCGGGGAGCTGTTTTTT; CDR3 protein: CASSQRQPNTGELFF
clone size: NA; J gene: TRBJ2-2; CDR3 length: 14; D gene: TRBD1; V gene: TRBV7-2; CDR3 DNA: TGTGCCAGCAGCTTAGAGGGGGCCACCGGGGAGCTGTTTTTT; CDR3 protein: CASSLEGATGELFF
clone size: NA; J gene: TRBJ1-2; CDR3 length: 15; D gene: TRBD1; V gene: TRBV2; CDR3 DNA: TGTGCCAGCGGGCAGAGACAGGGGAGGGGCTATGGCTACACCTTC; CDR3 protein: CASGQRQGRGYGYTF
clone size: NA; J gene: TRBJ1-1; CDR3 length: 14; D gene: TRBD1; V gene: TRBV3-1; CDR3 DNA: TGTGCCAGCAGCCAAGCCGGGACAGGGACTGAAGCTTTCTTT; CDR3 protein: CASSQAGTGTEAFF
clone size: few; J gene: TRBJ2-1; CDR3 length: 17; D gene: TRBD2; V gene: TRBV20-1; CDR3 DNA: TGCAGTGCTAGAGGCCCCCCCTTGCGGGAGCACTACAATGAGCAGTTCTTC; CDR3 protein: CSARGPPLREHYNEQFF
clone size: few; J gene: TRBJ1-2; CDR3 length: 12; D gene: TRBD1; V gene: TRBV6-5; CDR3 DNA: TGTGCCAGTAAACAGGGGATTTATGGCTACACCTTC; CDR3 protein: CASKQGIYGYTF
clone size: few; J gene: TRBJ2-7; CDR3 length: 16; D gene: TRBD2; V gene: TRBV6-6; CDR3 DNA: TGTGCCAGCAGTGCCGGGACTAGCACCCAAGTTGGCGAGCAGTACTTC; CDR3 protein: CASSAGTSTQVGEQYF
clone size: NA; J gene: TRBJ2-7; CDR3 length: 14; D gene: TRBD2; V gene: TRBV4-2; CDR3 DNA: TGTGCCAGCAGCCCTGCGGGAGTTATCTACGAGCAGTACTTC; CDR3 protein: CASSPAGVIYEQYF
clone size: many; J gene: TRBJ2-1; CDR3 length: 15; D gene: TRBD2; V gene: TRBV7-2; CDR3 DNA: TGTGCCAGCAGCTCCGGACTAGCGGTATACAATGAGCAGTTCTTC; CDR3 protein: CASSSGLAVYNEQFF
clone size: NA; J gene: TRBJ2-7; CDR3 length: 11; D gene: NA; V gene: TRBV29-1; CDR3 DNA: TGCAGCGTTGCTACTTTCTACGAGCAGTACTTC; CDR3 protein: CSVATFYEQYF
clone size: NA; J gene: TRBJ1-5; CDR3 length: 13; D gene: NA; V gene: TRBV20-1; CDR3 DNA: TGCAGTGCTAAGAAAACCGGCAATCAGCCCCAGCATTTT; CDR3 protein: CSAKKTGNQPQHF